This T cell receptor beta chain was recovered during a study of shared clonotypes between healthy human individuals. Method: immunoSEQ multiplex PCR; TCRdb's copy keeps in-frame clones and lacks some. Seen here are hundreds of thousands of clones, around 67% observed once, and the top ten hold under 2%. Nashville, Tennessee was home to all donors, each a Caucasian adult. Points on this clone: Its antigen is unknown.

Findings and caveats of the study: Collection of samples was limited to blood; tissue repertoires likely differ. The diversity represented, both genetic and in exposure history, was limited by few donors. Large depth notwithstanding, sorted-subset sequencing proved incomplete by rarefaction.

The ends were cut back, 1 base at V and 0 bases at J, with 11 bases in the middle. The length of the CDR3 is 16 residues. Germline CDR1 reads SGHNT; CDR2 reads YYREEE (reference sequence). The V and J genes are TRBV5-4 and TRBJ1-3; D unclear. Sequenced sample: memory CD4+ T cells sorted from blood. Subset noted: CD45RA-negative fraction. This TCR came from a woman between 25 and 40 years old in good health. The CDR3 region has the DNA TGTGCCAGCAGCTTGTTCGACTCTTTCTCTGGAAACACCATATATTTT. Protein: CASSLFDSFSGNTIYF.